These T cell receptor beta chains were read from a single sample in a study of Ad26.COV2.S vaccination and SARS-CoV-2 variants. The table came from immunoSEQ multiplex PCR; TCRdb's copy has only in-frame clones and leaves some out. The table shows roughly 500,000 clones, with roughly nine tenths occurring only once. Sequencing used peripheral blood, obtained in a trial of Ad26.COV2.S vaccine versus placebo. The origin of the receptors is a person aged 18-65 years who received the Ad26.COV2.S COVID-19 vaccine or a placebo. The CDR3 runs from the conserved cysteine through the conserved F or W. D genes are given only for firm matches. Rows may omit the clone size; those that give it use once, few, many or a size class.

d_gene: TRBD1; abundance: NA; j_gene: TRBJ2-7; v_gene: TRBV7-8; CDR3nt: TGTGCCAGCAGCTTAGGGGCAGGGGGCGAGCAGTACTTC; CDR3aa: CASSLGAGGEQYF
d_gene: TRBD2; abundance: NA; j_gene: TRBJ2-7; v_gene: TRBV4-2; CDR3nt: TGTGCCAGCAGTCCGAAAATCGGGACTAGCGGGCCCTTCTACGAGCAGTACTTC; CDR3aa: CASSPKIGTSGPFYEQYF
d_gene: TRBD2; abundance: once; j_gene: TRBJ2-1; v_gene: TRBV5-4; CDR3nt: TGTGCCAGCAGCCCCAGGACTAGCGGAAACAATGAGCAGTTCTTC; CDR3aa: CASSPRTSGNNEQFF
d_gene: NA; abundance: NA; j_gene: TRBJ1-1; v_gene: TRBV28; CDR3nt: TGTGCCAGCCCCCCTAACGCCGGGGGCACTGAAGCTTTCTTT; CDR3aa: CASPPNAGGTEAFF
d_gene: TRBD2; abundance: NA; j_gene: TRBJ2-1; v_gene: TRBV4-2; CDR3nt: TGTGCCAGCAGCCAGCCCCCGGGACTAGACTACAATGAGCAGTTCTTC; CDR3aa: CASSQPPGLDYNEQFF
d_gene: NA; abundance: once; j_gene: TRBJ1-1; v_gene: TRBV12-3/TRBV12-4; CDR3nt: TGTGCCACCAAACAGGGTGCCGGCACTGAAGCTTTCTTT; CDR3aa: CATKQGAGTEAFF
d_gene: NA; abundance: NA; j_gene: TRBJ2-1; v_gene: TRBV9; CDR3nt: TGTGCCAGCAGCGGGGTAGTGTCTCTCTACTCTAATGAGCAGTTCTTC; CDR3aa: CASSGVVSLYSNEQFF
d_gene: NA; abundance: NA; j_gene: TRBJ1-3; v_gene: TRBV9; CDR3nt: TGTGCCAGCAGCGGCGGCGGGGGTTTAGGAAACACCATATATTTT; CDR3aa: CASSGGGGLGNTIYF
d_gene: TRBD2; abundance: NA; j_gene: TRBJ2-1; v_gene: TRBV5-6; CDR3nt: TGTGCCAGCAGCTTGGGATTTGGCGGGGGCTACAATGAGCAGTTCTTC; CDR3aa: CASSLGFGGGYNEQFF
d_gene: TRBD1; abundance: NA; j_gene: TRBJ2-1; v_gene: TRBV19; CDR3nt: TGTGCCAGTAGTATAGGAGGGGACAGGGCCTACAATGAGCAGTTCTTC; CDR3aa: CASSIGGDRAYNEQFF
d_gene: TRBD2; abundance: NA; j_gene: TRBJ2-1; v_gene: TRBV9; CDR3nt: TGTGCCAGCAGCGTAGCGGCTAGCGGGAGTAATGAGCAGTTCTTC; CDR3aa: CASSVAASGSNEQFF
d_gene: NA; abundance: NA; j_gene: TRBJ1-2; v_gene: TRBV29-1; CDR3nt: TGCAGCGTTGATGGTGATGGCTACACCTTC; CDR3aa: CSVDGDGYTF
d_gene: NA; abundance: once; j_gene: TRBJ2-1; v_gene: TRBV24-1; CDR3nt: TGTGCCACCAGTAGGCGGGCCAATGAATATGAGCAGTTCTTC; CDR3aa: CATSRRANEYEQFF
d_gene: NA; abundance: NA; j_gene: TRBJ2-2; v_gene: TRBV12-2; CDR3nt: TGTGCAAGTCGCTTAGCGGTCGGCGCCAGACCATCGAACACCGGGGAGCTGTTTTTT; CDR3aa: CASRLAVGARPSNTGELFF
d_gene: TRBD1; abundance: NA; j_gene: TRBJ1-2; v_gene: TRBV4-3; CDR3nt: TGCGCCAGCAGCCAAGATGCAGGGGGGCACTATGGCTACACCTTC; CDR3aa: CASSQDAGGHYGYTF
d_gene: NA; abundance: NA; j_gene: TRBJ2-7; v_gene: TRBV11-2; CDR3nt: TGTGCCAGCAGCTTTGCGGGCAGGACGAGCTCCTACGAGCAGTACTTC; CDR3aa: CASSFAGRTSSYEQYF
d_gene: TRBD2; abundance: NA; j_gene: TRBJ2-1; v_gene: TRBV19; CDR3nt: TGTGCCAGTACGCGACTAGCGGGAGGGCGCAATGAGCAGTTCTTC; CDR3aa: CASTRLAGGRNEQFF
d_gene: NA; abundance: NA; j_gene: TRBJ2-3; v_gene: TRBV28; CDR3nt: TGTGCCAGCAGTTTTAAAGGGCGCACAGATACGCAGTATTTT; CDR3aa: CASSFKGRTDTQYF
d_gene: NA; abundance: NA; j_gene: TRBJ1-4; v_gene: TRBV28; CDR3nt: TGTGCCAGCAGCCCACCGGGACGGTCTAATGAAAAACTGTTTTTT; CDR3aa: CASSPPGRSNEKLFF
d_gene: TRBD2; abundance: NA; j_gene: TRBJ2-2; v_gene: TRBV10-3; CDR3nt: TGTGCCATCAGTGAACCCGGACTAGCGGGAAGGGTCGGGGAGCTGTTTTTT; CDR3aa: CAISEPGLAGRVGELFF
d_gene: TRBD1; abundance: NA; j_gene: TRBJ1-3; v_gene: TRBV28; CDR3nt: TGTGCCAGCAGTTTCGGGGACAGTGGAAACACCATATATTTT; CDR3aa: CASSFGDSGNTIYF
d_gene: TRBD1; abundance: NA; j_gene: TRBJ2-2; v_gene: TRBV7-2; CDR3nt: TGTGCCAGCAGCGCCCCCCAGGGGGCAATCGGGGAGCTGTTTTTT; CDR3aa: CASSAPQGAIGELFF
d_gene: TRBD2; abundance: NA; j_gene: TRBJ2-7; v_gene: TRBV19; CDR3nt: TGTGCCAGTAGGAGGGGACTAGCGGATCACTACGAGCAGTACTTC; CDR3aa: CASRRGLADHYEQYF
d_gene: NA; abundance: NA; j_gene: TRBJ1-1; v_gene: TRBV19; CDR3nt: TGTGCCAGTAGTAAAATCAACAATTTGGGCACTGAAGCTTTCTTT; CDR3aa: CASSKINNLGTEAFF
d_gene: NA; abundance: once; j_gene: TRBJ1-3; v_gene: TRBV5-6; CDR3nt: TGTGCCAGCAGACCACAGGGAGGAAACACCATATATTTT; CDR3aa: CASRPQGGNTIYF